The entry that follows covers one T cell receptor (beta chain) sequence. Its antigen is currently not known. No base quality information exists; no much larger clone differs at one position. The cohort consisted of 600 to 700 healthy bone marrow donors. At the time of sampling, every cohort member was nominally healthy, though immune exposures that went unrecorded were likely present. The donor tested CMV seronegative and was one of the 352 seronegative cohort members. A peripheral blood sample was provided by each donor, and peripheral blood mononuclear cells were used for TCR beta sequencing. The Qiagen DNeasy Blood Extraction Kit was used to extract genomic DNA from the blood cell samples. The data belong to a study of cytomegalovirus exposure and HLA in healthy donors (dated by TCRdb to about 2017). Regarding the study in general: In an earlier analysis of 550 to 750 of the donors, roughly 300 Gb of sequence data and approximately 100 million unique TCR beta sequences from 150 million to 200 million T cells were reported. All discovery cohort repertoires had been generated on a single sequencing platform. Across 398 genotyped donors of the cohort, an average of about 220,000 unique TCR beta nucleotide sequences per donor were sequenced, and roughly 18% of those sequences were non-productive. The study used immunosequencing to profile the T cell repertoires of under 700 subjects and linked those repertoires to cytomegalovirus serostatus. To predict cytomegalovirus infection status, the study brought together high-throughput TCR immunosequencing, statistical association of individual TCRs with disease status, and machine learning. Alongside the repertoire data, information on donor age, sex, ethnicity and CMV serostatus was compiled. Roughly 310 gigabases of sequencing data and tens of millions of unique TCR sequences were included in an early release covering about 700 HLA-typed donors. In addition to the first cohort of roughly 670 subjects, a separate validation cohort of around 110 different subjects was used. HLA typing covered class I and class II loci at four-digit resolution. A later analysis re-analyzed previously published TCR beta repertoires from 650 to 800 donors and added high-resolution HLA genotyping to study TCR occurrence patterns. The study aimed to test whether signatures of past pathogen exposure could be identified by cataloging public T cell receptors. Typing coverage varied by locus: roughly 629-640 donors for A, B, C, DRB1 and DQB1; approximately 500 for DQA1; about 590 for DPA1; more than 450 for DPB1. Of the roughly 390 genotyped donors, approximately 83% fell in the genetic ancestry cluster associated with self-reported Caucasian donors. The later analysis used no new phenotypic data to find candidate immune exposures, relying instead on TCR beta sequences and their occurrence across donors. A later genetic analysis took genome-wide SNP genotypes for 398 of the 666 donors and used that subset as a discovery cohort. An earlier analysis of roughly 580 of the donors used high-throughput TCR beta sequencing to judge whether each TCR beta V gene segment behaved as functional or pseudogenic. Four or five DR-DQ haplotypes were handled as single units for association and clustering, since linkage in the cohort was strong. Summary of the overall study and its limitations: The cohort was sequenced for TCR beta chains only, and without alpha or paired-chain data the features that could be detected were limited. In the study, around 150 TCR beta chains were listed as associated with cytomegalovirus. Immune exposure information for the cohort was limited to CMV serostatus. A later analysis found that TCR association rates varied across HLA loci, with DRB1 alleles showing the most associated TCRs and HLA-C alleles the fewest. A later analysis found that most CMV-associated TCR beta chains appeared HLA-restricted, with HLA associations seemingly driven largely by CMV exposure. V-gene and J-gene trimming of TCR beta chains was associated with a missense DCLRE1C variant in a later genetic analysis, and the association was replicated in an independent cohort. In a later analysis, several top co-occurrence clusters were reported to appear linked to parvovirus B19, influenza, CMV and Epstein-Barr virus. In an earlier analysis of some 640 of the donors, most TCR beta V segments were observed in productive rearrangements about 87% or about 30% of the time, broadly matching IMGT annotations. Linkage disequilibrium might explain the correlated functional status among segregating V segments, but an unknown experimental factor could not be ruled out. Most TCR sequences were observed very rarely across donors, whereas some public TCRs were present in many individuals. The presence/absence analyses assumed that sequencing depth was roughly uniform across donors, and that assumption may not be true. In a later analysis, about 16,000 TCR beta sequences were associated with specific HLA alleles at a false discovery rate of 0.05. Because HLA typing was missing for some donors at each locus, association tests included only the typed subset. A cluster of highly shared sequence variants was judged likely to represent a technical artifact of the sequencing pipeline. The authors suggested that the approach could potentially be extended to other disease states and immunological phenotypes. Because counts were too low, about 18 rarely observed V segments, including chromosome 9 orphons, were excluded from the earlier analysis of 587 of the donors. A further reported finding was that TCR beta sequences accurately predicted the HLA-A and HLA-B alleles for most subjects in the first cohort. In vitro tests confirmed that a few of the cytomegalovirus-associated TCR beta chains recognize cytomegalovirus antigens. When HLA alleles, especially DR and DQ, strongly co-occurred, attributing TCR associations to individual alleles was difficult. The classifier was reported to diagnose cytomegalovirus status with high specificity and sensitivity in both the original and validation cohorts. In a later analysis, HLA-associated TCR beta chains showed more clonal expansion and lower generation probabilities than non-associated chains that were equally common. Compared with the roughly 670-donor mean, donors in an Asian-associated ancestry cluster had fewer N-insertions in productive TCRs, according to a later genetic analysis.

Libraries came from the immunoSEQ multiplex PCR assay. The multiplex PCR relied on a mix of 60 forward primers for TCR Vbeta segments and 13 reverse primers for TCR Jbeta segments. A multiplex PCR assay on genomic DNA amplified the CDR3 region of rearranged TCR beta genes. Amplified TCR beta libraries were sequenced as 87-base-pair reads on the Illumina HiSeq System. The study's processing was this. In a later analysis, 70 million to 95 million unique TCR beta chains were counted across the 650 to 750 repertoires, and about 9.9 million of these chains were shared by at least two donors. Raw reads were error-corrected and collapsed into unique sequences by a nearest-neighbor algorithm in which closely related sequences were merged to remove PCR and sequencing errors. Alignment of CDR3 sequences to IMGT reference sequences was used to assign V, D and J gene segments. Each retained sequence needed at least a six-nucleotide match to both a V gene segment and a J gene segment. A rearrangement was called productive if the CDR3 had no stop codons and remained in frame with V and J, and every other rearrangement was called non-productive. Following IMGT convention, CDR3 was defined as the stretch from the second conserved V-encoded cysteine to the conserved J-encoded phenylalanine. Sequences without an unambiguous match to a single V gene segment were excluded from the earlier analysis of approximately 600 of the donors. An earlier analysis of 587 of the donors classified V segments as functional when productive rearrangements were above 56.7% and as segregating when the standard deviation between donors was above 5%. To diagnose cytomegalovirus status from the catalog of TCR beta chain sequences, a statistical classification framework was built. In a later analysis, V and J genes were assigned by comparing TCR nucleotide sequences against IMGT/GENE-DB human TR gene sequences. The TCRdist pipeline was used in a later analysis to assign CDR3 sequences and most-parsimonious VDJ recombination scenarios. In a later analysis, each TCR beta chain was defined by its CDR3 amino acid sequence together with its V-gene family, and reads without a unique V-gene family were excluded. A later analysis removed nearly 600 highly shared, low-generation-probability nucleotide sequences to deal with suspected cross-contamination and a sequencing artifact. A later analysis calculated a clonal expansion index for each public chain from normalized within-repertoire ranks of inferred template counts. A later analysis computed generation probabilities with a VDJ recombination model fitted to out-of-frame rearrangements, and checked the results against IGoR. A later analysis scored TCR-TCR, TCR-HLA and TCR-CMV co-occurrence with hypergeometric tests, applying a repertoire-size bias correction to TCR pairs. False discovery rates were estimated in a later analysis by permuting HLA or CMV assignments 20 times. In a later analysis, co-occurring TCRs were grouped using DBSCAN, and TCRdist sequence similarity was added for clustering within HLA-allele-positive subsets. Repertoires with fewer than 30,000 or more than 120,000 public chains were left out of co-occurrence clustering, as were about 5 repertoires with anomalous nucleotide sharing. Not all clones reach the TCRdb copy of this immuneACCESS table, which keeps in-frame sequences only. Checked studies attribute under half of the gap to unresolved V genes and leave the rest unexplained. The DNA gave D and trimming, while V, J and clone size come from that table. A total of 190,000 or so clones appear in this sample, roughly 80% of them only once. The top ten clones comprise 1.6% of the sample.

Sequencing was done on a sample of PBMCs. The receptor comes from a man aged 50 to 59 in good health and CMV-seronegative.

The CDR3 here reads CASSPLAGSNEKLFF. The sequenced DNA is TGCGCCAGCAGCCCCTTGGCAGGTTCTAATGAAAAACTGTTTTTT. The sequence is built from TRBV5-1 and TRBJ1-4; no D gene is confidently identified. According to the germline V gene, CDR1 reads SGHRS and CDR2 reads YFSETQ. Spanning cysteine to phenylalanine, the CDR3 consists of 15 amino acids. Of the read, only the CDR3 DNA is kept; its 45 bases are in frame from base 1. V and J lose 4 bases and 3 bases, and a span of 13 bases separates them.